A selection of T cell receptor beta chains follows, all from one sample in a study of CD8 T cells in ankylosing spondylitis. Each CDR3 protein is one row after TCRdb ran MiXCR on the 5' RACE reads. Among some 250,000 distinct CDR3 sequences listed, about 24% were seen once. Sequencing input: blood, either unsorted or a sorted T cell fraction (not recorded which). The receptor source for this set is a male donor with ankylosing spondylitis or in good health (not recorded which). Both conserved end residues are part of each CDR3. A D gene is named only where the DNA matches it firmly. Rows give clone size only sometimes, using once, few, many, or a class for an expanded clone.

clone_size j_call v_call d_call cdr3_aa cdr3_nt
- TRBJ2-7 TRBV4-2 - CASRTDGGSDEQYF TGTGCCAGCAGAACGGACGGGGGTAGCGACGAGCAGTACTTC
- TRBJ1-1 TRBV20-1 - CSAPYGGWTEAFF TGCAGTGCTCCTTATGGGGGCTGGACTGAAGCTTTCTTT
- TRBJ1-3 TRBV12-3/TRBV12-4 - CASSLGTQGNTIYF TGTGCCAGCAGTTTGGGGACGCAAGGAAACACCATATATTTT
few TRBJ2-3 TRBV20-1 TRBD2 CSGLVWRGTTDTQYF TGCAGTGGGCTCGTCTGGCGGGGGACCACAGATACGCAGTATTTT
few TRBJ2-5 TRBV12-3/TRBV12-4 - CASSLASGVKKTQYF TGTGCCAGCAGTTTAGCATCGGGGGTCAAGAAGACCCAGTACTTC
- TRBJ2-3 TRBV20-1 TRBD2 CSARGASGGESDTQYF TGCAGTGCTAGAGGGGCCAGCGGGGGGGAATCAGATACGCAGTATTTT
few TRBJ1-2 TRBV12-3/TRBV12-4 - CASSLGAGYTF TGTGCCAGCAGTTTAGGAGCTGGCTACACCTTC
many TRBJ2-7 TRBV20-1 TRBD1 CSAIRQGASEQYF TGCAGTGCTATAAGACAGGGGGCGTCCGAGCAGTACTTC
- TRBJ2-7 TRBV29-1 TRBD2 CSARTSGGDEQYF TGCAGCGCCCGGACTAGCGGGGGAGACGAGCAGTACTTC
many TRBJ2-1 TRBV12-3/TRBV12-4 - CASSSPISYNEQFF TGTGCCAGCAGTTCGCCAATATCCTACAATGAGCAGTTCTTC
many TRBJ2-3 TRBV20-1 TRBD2 CSARDQSGGADTQYF TGCAGTGCTAGAGATCAGAGCGGGGGGGCAGATACGCAGTATTTT
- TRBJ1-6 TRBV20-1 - CSARGWVVGTPVF TGCAGTGCTAGGGGGTGGGTAGTGGGCACCCCGGTCTTT
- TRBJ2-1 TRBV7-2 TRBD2 CASSLNGGASYNEQFF TGTGCCAGCAGCTTAAACGGGGGGGCCTCCTACAATGAGCAGTTCTTC
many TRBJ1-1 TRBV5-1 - CASSDLTGNTEAFF TGCGCCAGCAGCGACCTCACAGGGAACACTGAAGCTTTCTTT
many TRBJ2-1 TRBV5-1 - CASSLITGYNEQFF TGCGCCAGCAGCTTGATCACAGGCTACAATGAGCAGTTCTTC
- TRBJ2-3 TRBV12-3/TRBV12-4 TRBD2 CASSSGLGTDTQYF TGTGCCAGCAGCTCGGGACTAGGCACAGATACGCAGTATTTT
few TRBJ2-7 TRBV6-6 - CASETGGLGEQYF TGTGCCAGCGAAACGGGGGGCCTCGGCGAGCAGTACTTC
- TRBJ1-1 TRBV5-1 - CASSLEGFRRNTEAFF TGCGCCAGCAGCTTGGAAGGTTTTAGACGGAACACTGAAGCTTTCTTT
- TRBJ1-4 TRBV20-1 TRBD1 CSARAVPWDRSHEKLFF TGCAGTGCTAGAGCGGTGCCCTGGGACAGATCGCATGAAAAACTGTTTTTT
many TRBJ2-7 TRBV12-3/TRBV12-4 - CASSPVGGANYEQYF TGTGCCAGCAGTCCCGTCGGCGGGGCCAACTACGAGCAGTACTTC
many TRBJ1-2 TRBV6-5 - CASSYGKGYTF TGTGCCAGCAGTTACGGGAAGGGCTACACCTTC
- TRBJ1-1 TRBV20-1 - CSARDVRGNTEAFF TGCAGTGCTAGGGACGTGAGGGGGAACACTGAAGCTTTCTTT
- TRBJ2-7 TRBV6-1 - CASSVGVTYEQYF TGTGCCAGCAGTGTGGGAGTAACCTACGAGCAGTACTTC
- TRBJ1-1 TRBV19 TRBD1 CASILRDRVTEAFF TGTGCCAGTATCCTCCGGGACAGGGTCACTGAAGCTTTCTTT
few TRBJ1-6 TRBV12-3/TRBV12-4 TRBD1 CASSLLDRGDSPLHF TGTGCCAGCAGTTTACTGGACAGGGGCGATTCACCCCTCCACTTT
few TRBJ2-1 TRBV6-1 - CASSPGDITYNEQFF TGTGCCAGCAGTCCGGGGGATATCACCTACAATGAGCAGTTCTTC
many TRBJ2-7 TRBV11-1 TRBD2 CASSPAGLAGYSFEQYF TGTGCCAGCAGCCCGGCCGGACTAGCGGGATACTCCTTCGAGCAGTACTTC
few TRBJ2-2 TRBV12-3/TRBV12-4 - CASSPGQNTGELFF TGTGCCAGCAGCCCGGGACAGAACACCGGGGAGCTGTTTTTT
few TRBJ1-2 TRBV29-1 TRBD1 CSVAPTGTGAYGYTF TGCAGCGTTGCCCCCACCGGGACAGGAGCCTATGGCTACACCTTC
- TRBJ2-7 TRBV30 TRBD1 CAWSGAGGHEQYF TGTGCCTGGAGTGGAGCAGGGGGCCACGAGCAGTACTTC
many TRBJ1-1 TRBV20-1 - CSVGSWVTEAFF TGCAGTGTGGGGAGTTGGGTCACTGAAGCTTTCTTT
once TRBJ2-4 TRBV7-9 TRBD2 CASSSRPGTRENIQYF TGTGCCAGCAGCTCCCGGCCGGGGACTAGGGAGAACATTCAGTACTTC
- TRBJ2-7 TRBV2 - CASSEEGEVEQYF TGTGCCAGCAGTGAAGAGGGGGAGGTCGAGCAGTACTTC
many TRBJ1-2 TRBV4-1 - CASSPGLVYYGYTF TGCGCCAGCAGCCCGGGCTTAGTGTACTATGGCTACACCTTC
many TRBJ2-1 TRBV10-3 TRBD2 CAISDPLAGGVNEQFF TGTGCCATCAGTGACCCTTTAGCGGGGGGCGTAAATGAGCAGTTCTTC
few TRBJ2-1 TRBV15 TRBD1 CATSNRDRGREQFF TGTGCCACCAGCAACCGGGACAGGGGGCGTGAGCAGTTCTTC
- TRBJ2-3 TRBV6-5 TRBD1 CASSYPFGQGAPGDTQYF TGTGCCAGCAGTTACCCTTTTGGACAGGGGGCGCCTGGAGATACGCAGTATTTT
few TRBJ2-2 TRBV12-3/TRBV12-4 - CASSFSVGSFNTGELFF TGTGCCAGCAGTTTTAGTGTGGGGTCCTTTAACACCGGGGAGCTGTTTTTT
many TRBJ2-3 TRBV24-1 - CATSDSPDTQYF TGTGCCACCAGTGATTCACCAGATACGCAGTATTTT
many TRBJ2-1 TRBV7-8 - CASSLEVWTQNNEQFF TGTGCCAGCAGCTTAGAGGTCTGGACGCAGAACAATGAGCAGTTCTTC
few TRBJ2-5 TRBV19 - CASTEGGQETQYF TGTGCCAGTACCGAGGGTGGCCAAGAGACCCAGTACTTC
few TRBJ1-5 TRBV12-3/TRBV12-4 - CASSWSGVQPQHF TGTGCCAGCAGCTGGAGCGGGGTTCAGCCCCAGCATTTT